This passage covers 27 T cell receptor beta chains from one sample sequenced in a study of CD8 T cells in ankylosing spondylitis. TCRdb itself ran the 5' RACE reads through MiXCR, one entry per CDR3 protein. The repertoire consists of 190,000 or so distinct CDR3 sequences, with over 10% occurring once and the leading ten covering more than 15%. Specimen: blood, either unsorted or a sorted T cell fraction (not recorded which). The receptors derive from a male donor with ankylosing spondylitis or in good health (not recorded which).

This clonotype has more than one count but fewer than ten. The rearrangement links TRBV12-3 or TRBV12-4 to TRBJ2-2, with 15 bases fitting TRBD2. The V segment lost 8 bases and the J segment 0 bases; nucleotides outside the gene matches: 7. This CDR3 has 18 amino acids. The CDR3 reads CASGPGTSGRPNTGELFF. The CDR3 DNA follows: TGTGCCAGCGGACCGGGGACTAGCGGGAGGCCGAACACCGGGGAGCTGTTTTTT.

V is TRBV19 and J is TRBJ2-1, with 11 positions matching TRBD2. CDR3 length equals 15 residues. Germline-derived CDR1 and CDR2 are LNHDA and SQIVND (reference sequence). V was pared by 2 bases and J by 5 bases, with 2 bases of the junction left unmatched. The chain's CDR3 is CASSILAGGDNEQFF. Written as DNA, the CDR3 is TGTGCCAGTAGTATACTAGCGGGAGGCGACAATGAGCAGTTCTTC.

A few counts support this clonotype. The CDR3: CASSMGPRGEQYF. The CDR3 DNA is TGTGCCAGTAGTATGGGCCCCCGAGGAGAGCAGTACTTC. V is TRBV19 and J is TRBJ2-7; D is unresolved. Trimming stripped 3 bases from V and 7 bases from J, with 13 bases between. Germline V gives CDR1 LNHDA, CDR2 SQIVND (reference sequence). This CDR3 region has 13 residues.

V gene TRBV7-9 combines with J gene TRBJ2-7, with 7 bases aligning to TRBD1. The CDR3 is 15 residues long. The V segment lost 2 bases and the J segment 0 bases; nucleotides outside the gene matches: 4. Germline CDR1 is SEHNR and CDR2 is FQNEAQ (reference sequence). CDR3 DNA sequence: TGTGCCAGCAGCTTACTGGGACAGAGCTCCTACGAGCAGTACTTC. Its protein product is CASSLLGQSSYEQYF.

The rearrangement links TRBV15 to TRBJ2-1, with 10 bases lining up with TRBD2. The ends lost 8 bases at V and 8 bases at J; junction bases unmatched: 27. Germline loops: CDR1 LNHNV, CDR2 YYDKDF (reference sequence). The CDR3 contains 20 residues. This CDR3 reads CATGPGLAGGLGSRKDEQFF. As DNA, the CDR3 is TGTGCCACCGGACCGGGTTTAGCGGGGGGCCTCGGCTCTAGGAAGGATGAGCAGTTCTTC.

The genes are TRBV7-2 and TRBJ2-1; 10 bases match TRBD2. The V gene's germline CDR1 is SGHTA and CDR2 FQGNSA. The CDR3 has 17 residues. Trimming cost V 5 bases and J 4 bases; bases outside gene matches: 11. The CDR3 DNA is TGTGCCAGCAGCGCGCTATCCGGACTAGCGGTTTACAATGAGCAGTTCTTC. Protein product: CASSALSGLAVYNEQFF.

This clonotype was counted between two and nine times. The V and J genes are TRBV7-9 and TRBJ2-7; 13 bases fit TRBD2. Germline loops: CDR1 SEHNR, CDR2 FQNEAQ (reference sequence). Trimming took 5 bases from V and 3 from J; bases not matched to a gene: 7. The CDR3 is 16 residues long. The CDR3 reads CASSPGLAGVGYEQYF. The CDR3 DNA reads TGTGCCAGCAGCCCAGGACTAGCGGGGGTTGGCTACGAGCAGTACTTC.

The chain links TRBV6-5 to TRBJ2-3; D gene unclear. Deletions cut 0 bases from V and 11 bases from J, with 9 bases between. Germline V gene sequence: CDR1 MNHEY, CDR2 SVGAGI. CDR3 length: 12 amino acids. The CDR3: CASSYSGYGQYF. The CDR3 DNA reads as TGTGCCAGCAGTTACTCGGGCTACGGGCAGTATTTT.

The chain combines TRBV20-1 with TRBJ2-7; D is undetermined. This CDR3 spans 14 amino acids. The germline V gene encodes CDR1 DFQATT and CDR2 SNEGSKA (reference sequence). Deletions cut 0 bases from V and 2 bases from J, with 11 bases between. The CDR3 here is CSARDRSFAYEQYF. Written as DNA, the CDR3 is TGCAGTGCTAGAGATAGATCATTCGCCTACGAGCAGTACTTC.

The V gene is TRBV4-1, the J gene TRBJ2-2, with 9 bases aligning to TRBD1. With V trimmed by 3 bases and J by 7 bases, 6 bases remained unmatched. The CDR3 contains 15 residues. The germline gives CDR1 MGHRA, CDR2 YSYEKL. CDR3 amino acids: CASSHRDRAFGELFF. Written as DNA, the CDR3 is TGCGCCAGCAGCCACCGGGACAGGGCTTTCGGGGAGCTGTTTTTT.

The chain combines TRBV7-9 with TRBJ1-2, with 8 bases matching TRBD1. This CDR3 has 14 amino acids. The V gene's germline CDR1 is SEHNR and CDR2 FQNEAQ (reference sequence). Unmatched junction bases numbered 8, after V lost 3 bases and J lost 8 bases. The CDR3 DNA is TGTGCCAGCAGCTTCTTAGGACAGGGAAACGGCTACACCTTC. Encoded protein: CASSFLGQGNGYTF.

This clonotype was observed a few times. The rearrangement joins TRBV4-2 to TRBJ1-4, with 7 bases fitting TRBD1. This CDR3 has 16 residues. Germline V lookup: CDR1 LGHNA, CDR2 YNFKEQ. Trimming at V came to 0 bases and at J to 8 bases, leaving 9 bases not matched to a gene. This CDR3 is CASSQDRTGWREKLFF. The CDR3, as DNA: TGTGCCAGCAGCCAAGATCGGACAGGCTGGAGGGAAAAACTGTTTTTT.

V and J are TRBV2 and TRBJ2-1; D is ambiguous. In germline, CDR1 is SNHLY, CDR2 FYNNEI. The CDR3 contains 15 residues. Deletions cut 3 bases from V and 1 base from J, with 10 bases between. As DNA, the CDR3 is TGTGCCAGCAGTGAGTCTATTCCTTCCTACAATGAGCAGTTCTTC. The encoded protein is CASSESIPSYNEQFF. The full variable domain, in which reference TRBV2 and TRBJ2-1 provide the parts outside the CDR3, is EPEVTQTPSHQVTQMGQEVILRCVPISNHLYFYWYRQILGQKVEFLVSFYNNEISEKSEIFDDQFSVERPDGSNFTLKIRSTKLEDSAMYFCASSESIPSYNEQFFGPGTRLTVL.

The rearrangement links TRBV6-1 to TRBJ2-3, with 11 positions matching TRBD2. With 6 bases clipped from V and 4 bases from J, the junction kept 9 bases outside the gene matches. The CDR3 contains 16 residues. Germline CDR1 is MNHNS and CDR2 is SASEGT. The CDR3 sequence is CASRSTLAGGSDTQYF. The CDR3 region has the DNA TGTGCCAGCAGGAGCACTCTAGCGGGGGGATCAGATACGCAGTATTTT.

This rearrangement joins TRBV3-1 to TRBJ2-1, with 7 bases identical to TRBD2. Germline V gene data show CDR1 as LGHDT and CDR2 as YNNKEL (reference sequence). V lost 6 bases to trimming and J lost 6 bases; unmatched junction nucleotides: 11. There are 15 residues in the CDR3. The CDR3: CASSHKSTGGNEQFF. For the CDR3, the DNA is TGTGCCAGCAGTCACAAGAGCACGGGAGGCAATGAGCAGTTCTTC.

This clonotype appeared a few times. V is TRBV6-2 or TRBV6-3 and J is TRBJ1-1; 11 bases line up with TRBD1. Germline trimming cut 6 bases from V and 7 bases from J; bases unmatched to any gene: 4. Germline V lookup: CDR1 MNHEY, CDR2 SVGEGT. The CDR3 has 13 amino acids. This CDR3 is CASRGQGADEAFF. For the CDR3, the DNA is TGTGCCAGCAGAGGACAGGGGGCCGATGAAGCTTTCTTT.

This clonotype was counted a few times. V and J are TRBV23-1 and TRBJ2-3; 11 nucleotides align to TRBD1. TRBV23-1 has ORF status, its function being uncertain. The CDR3 consists of 14 residues. V lost 8 bases, J lost 6 bases, and 7 bases stayed unmatched. The CDR3 loop is CASGRTGGWDTQYF. For the CDR3, the DNA is TGCGCCAGCGGAAGGACAGGGGGCTGGGATACGCAGTATTTT.

The chain is built from TRBV9 and TRBJ2-3; 11 bases are a match to TRBD2. Per germline, CDR1 SGDLS and CDR2 YYNGEE. J was trimmed by 6 bases and V by 3 bases; bases with no gene match: 6. This CDR3 region has 15 residues. The CDR3 DNA reads TGTGCCAGCAGCGCGGGACTAGCGGTGGTCGATACGCAGTATTTT. Residues: CASSAGLAVVDTQYF.

This clonotype was picked up a small number of times. The genes are TRBV4-1 and TRBJ2-5; D assignment may be TRBD1 or TRBD2 (7 bases each). Trimming stripped 4 bases from V and 5 bases from J, with 14 bases between. CDR1 MGHRA and CDR2 YSYEKL come from the germline V gene. The CDR3 is 14 amino acids. The CDR3 DNA follows: TGCGCCAGCAGCCCCCGACAGGGAGGGGAGACCCAGTACTTC. It encodes CASSPRQGGETQYF.

This clonotype was seen a few times. The rearrangement uses TRBV15 and TRBJ2-6; tentative D call: TRBD2 (5 bases). Germline V gene sequence: CDR1 LNHNV, CDR2 YYDKDF (reference sequence). V was shortened by 0 bases and J by 4 bases, with 16 bases between the two germline ends. There are 18 residues in the CDR3. The CDR3 DNA is TGTGCCACCAGCAGAGATAATCCGAGGGAGTCCGGGGCCAACGTCCTGACTTTC. Its translation is CATSRDNPRESGANVLTF.

The chain has TRBV6-5 and TRBJ2-1; the D is unclear. The CDR3 covers 12 residues. V lost 3 bases to trimming and J lost 9 bases, with 9 bases between them. Germline V gene lookup returns CDR1 MNHEY and CDR2 SVGAGI. In DNA, the CDR3 is TGTGCCAGCAGTTATCCCCTGGGTGAGCAGTTCTTC. Protein: CASSYPLGEQFF.

The chain carries TRBV20-1 and TRBJ2-7; no definite D call. The CDR3 loop spans 16 amino acids. V was pared by 0 bases and J by 4 bases, with 19 bases between. The germline gives CDR1 DFQATT, CDR2 SNEGSKA (reference sequence). CDR3 DNA: TGCAGTGCTAGAGATAGGCTCGCGCCCGTTTCTTACGAGCAGTACTTC. Translation gives CSARDRLAPVSYEQYF.

The rearrangement joins TRBV28 to TRBJ1-1; D is uncertain. The V end was cut by 0 bases, the J end by 7 bases, with 6 bases between. There are 12 residues in the CDR3. Germline V gene sequence: CDR1 MDHEN, CDR2 SYDVKM. The CDR3 DNA reads TGTGCCAGCAGTTTATGGCAGCGTGAAGCTTTCTTT. This gives the protein CASSLWQREAFF. Combining the CDR3 with reference TRBV28 and TRBJ1-1 gives the whole variable domain DVKVTQSSRYLVKRTGEKVFLECVQDMDHENMFWYRQDPGLGLRLIYFSYDVKMKEKGDIPEGYSVSREKKERFSLILESASTNQTSMYLCASSLWQREAFFGQGTRLTVV.

The DNA for the CDR3 is TGTGCCAGCAGTCCCGCCGAAGCGGGGGGGCTCAATGAGCAGTTCTTC. This codes for CASSPAEAGGLNEQFF. The chain employs TRBV12-3 or TRBV12-4 and TRBJ2-1; 10 bases agree with TRBD2. Trimming cost V 5 bases and J 6 bases; bases outside gene matches: 10. The CDR3 is 16 amino acids.

In this sample, this clonotype turned up a few times. J is TRBJ2-2 and V is TRBV5-1; D assignment may be TRBD1 or TRBD2 (5 bases each). This CDR3 has 19 amino acids. Germline V gives CDR1 SGHRS, CDR2 YFSETQ. The V and J ends lost 0 bases and 3 bases respectively, with 21 bases between them. CDR3 sequence (DNA): TGCGCCAGCAGCTTGGCCTCCCCCGGGACGGGGACGTACACCGGGGAGCTGTTTTTT. This sequence encodes CASSLASPGTGTYTGELFF.

Remarks on this clonotype: The CDR3 carries no conserved terminal phenylalanine or tryptophan, so it likely arises from a read error. The chain uses TRBV29-1 and TRBJ2-5; D is perhaps TRBD2 (5 bases). The CDR3 covers 11 residues. Germline V gene lookup returns CDR1 SQVTM and CDR2 ANQGSEA. V was shortened by 3 bases and J by 9 bases, with 11 bases between the two germline ends. CDR3 DNA sequence: TGCAGCGTTGACGGTTCGGAGGCCCAGTACTAC. This sequence encodes CSVDGSEAQYY.

This clonotype was detected only a few times. V gene TRBV4-2 combines with J gene TRBJ2-2, with 7 positions matching TRBD2. V was clipped by 0 bases and J by 1 base; unmatched bases: 5. Germline values: CDR1 LGHNA, CDR2 YNFKEQ. The CDR3 extends over 17 amino acids. CDR3 loop: CASSQESGTMNTGELFF. The CDR3 DNA is TGTGCCAGCAGCCAAGAATCCGGGACTATGAACACCGGGGAGCTGTTTTTT.